The present entry profiles one T cell receptor (beta chain) with its context. Its antigen is not identified. The sample comes from a study of memory CD4+ T cells and cytomegalovirus serostatus. Study in general: Of the healthy Belgian adults, 9 or 10 were CMV seropositive and fewer than 30 seronegative. Study outcomes and limitations: 67 of 164 known CMV-associated TCRbeta sequences appeared in CD4+ memory.

Single viable CD3+CD4+CD8-CD45RO+ cells were sorted as the memory CD4+ T cells. CD4+ T cells were isolated by positive magnetic selection. Original processing methods: After removing out-of-frame reads, 2.3 million or so distinct TCRbeta sequences remained. Method: immunoSEQ multiplex PCR; TCRdb's copy keeps in-frame clones and lacks some. That table furnishes V, J and clone size, whereas the DNA furnished D and trimming. Of some 44,000 clones detected, 76% appear once; the ten largest clones hold 1.5% to 2.5%. The CDR3 length is 15 residues. Germline V gene lookup returns CDR1 SQVTM and CDR2 ANQGSEA. The J segment lost 3 bases and the V segment lost 6 bases, leaving 12 bases of the junction unmatched.

This receptor was taken from an adult in good health and CMV-seronegative. The sample taken for sequencing was memory CD4+ T cells from blood. This sequence joins TRBV29-1 and TRBJ2-3, with 7 nucleotides matching TRBD1. CDR3 sequence: CSVETGYLATDTQYF. CDR3 coding DNA: TGCAGCGTAGAGACAGGGTACCTAGCTACAGATACGCAGTATTTT.